This T cell receptor (beta chain) originates from a study of cytomegalovirus exposure and HLA in healthy donors. Study-level information: A prior analysis found more than 90 million unique TCR beta sequences from approximately 200 million T cells.

PCR employed 60 Vbeta and 13 Jbeta primers. The repertoire was sequenced with immunoSEQ multiplex PCR; TCRdb's copy has only in-frame clones and lacks some. The table shows some 61,000 clones, with roughly four fifths occurring only once. The CDR3 has 14 residues. In germline, CDR1 is SNHLY, CDR2 FYNNEI. V was pared by 6 bases and J by 2 bases, with 13 bases between. Specimen: PBMCs. The chain recombines TRBV2 with TRBJ2-5, with D tentatively TRBD1 (6 bases). The TCR originated in a human donor in good health. Here the CDR3 reads CASSLQGGQETQYF. DNA for the CDR3: TGTGCCAGCAGCCTACAGGGTGGGCAAGAGACCCAGTACTTC.